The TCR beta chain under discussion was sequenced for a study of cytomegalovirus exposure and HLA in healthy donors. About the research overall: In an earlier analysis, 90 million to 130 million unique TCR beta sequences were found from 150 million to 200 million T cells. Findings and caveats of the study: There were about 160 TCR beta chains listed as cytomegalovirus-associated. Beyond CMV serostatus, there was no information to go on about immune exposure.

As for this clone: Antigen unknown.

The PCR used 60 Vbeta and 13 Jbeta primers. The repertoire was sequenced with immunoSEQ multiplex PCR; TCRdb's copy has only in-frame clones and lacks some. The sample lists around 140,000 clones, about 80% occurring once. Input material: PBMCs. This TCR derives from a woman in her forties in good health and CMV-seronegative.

The CDR3 DNA follows: TGTGCCATCAGTGACCAAATGGCTGGCACTGAAGCTTTCTTT. Translating it yields CAISDQMAGTEAFF. The chain joins TRBV10-3 to TRBJ1-1, with D unclear. The CDR3 has 14 residues. V lost 3 bases, J lost 4 bases, and 12 bases lay in between. Looked up from germline, CDR1 is ENHRY and CDR2 is SYGVKD.